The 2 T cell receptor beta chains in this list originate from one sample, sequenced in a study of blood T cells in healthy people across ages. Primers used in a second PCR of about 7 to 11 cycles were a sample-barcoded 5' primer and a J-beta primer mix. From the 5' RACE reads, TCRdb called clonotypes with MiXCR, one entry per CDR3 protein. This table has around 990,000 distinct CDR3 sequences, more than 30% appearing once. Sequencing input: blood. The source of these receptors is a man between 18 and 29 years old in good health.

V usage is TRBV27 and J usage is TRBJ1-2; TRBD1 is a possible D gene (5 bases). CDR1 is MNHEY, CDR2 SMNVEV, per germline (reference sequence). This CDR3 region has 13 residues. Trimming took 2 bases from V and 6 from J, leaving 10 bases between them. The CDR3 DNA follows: TGTGCCAGCAGTTTACAGGGCTCTCATGGCTACACCTTC. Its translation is CASSLQGSHGYTF.

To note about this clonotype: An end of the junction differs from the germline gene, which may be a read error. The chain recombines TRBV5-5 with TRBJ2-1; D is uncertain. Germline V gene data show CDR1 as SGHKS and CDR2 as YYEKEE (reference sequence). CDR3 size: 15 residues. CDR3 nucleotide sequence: TGTGCCAGCAGGTTGGCAGCCCGCTCCTACAATGAGCAGTTCTTC. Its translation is CASRLAARSYNEQFF.